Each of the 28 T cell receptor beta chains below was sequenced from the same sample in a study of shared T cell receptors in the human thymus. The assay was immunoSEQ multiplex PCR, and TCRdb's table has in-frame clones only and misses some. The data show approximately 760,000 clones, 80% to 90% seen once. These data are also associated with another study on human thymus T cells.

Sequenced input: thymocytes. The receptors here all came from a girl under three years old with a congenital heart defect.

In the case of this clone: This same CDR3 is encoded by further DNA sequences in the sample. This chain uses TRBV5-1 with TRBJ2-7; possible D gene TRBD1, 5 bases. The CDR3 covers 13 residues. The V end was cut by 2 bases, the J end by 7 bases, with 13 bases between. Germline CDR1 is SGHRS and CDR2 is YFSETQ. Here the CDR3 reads CASSLGKKGEQYF. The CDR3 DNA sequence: TGCGCCAGCAGCTTAGGGAAGAAGGGGGAGCAGTACTTC.

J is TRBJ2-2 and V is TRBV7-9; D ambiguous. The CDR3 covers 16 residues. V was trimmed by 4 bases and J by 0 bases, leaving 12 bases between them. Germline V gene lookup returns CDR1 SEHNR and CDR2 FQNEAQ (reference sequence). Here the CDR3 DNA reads TGTGCCAGCAGCTCCGTCGGAGCTTCGAACACCGGGGAGCTGTTTTTT. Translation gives CASSSVGASNTGELFF.

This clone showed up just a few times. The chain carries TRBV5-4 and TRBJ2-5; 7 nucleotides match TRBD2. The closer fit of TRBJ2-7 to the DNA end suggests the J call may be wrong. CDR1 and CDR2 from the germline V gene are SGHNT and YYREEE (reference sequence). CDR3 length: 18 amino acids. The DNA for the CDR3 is TGTGCCAGCAGCTTGGGGGGGGGAGAGGGTCTAACGGCGTACGAGCAGTACTTC. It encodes CASSLGGGEGLTAYEQYF.

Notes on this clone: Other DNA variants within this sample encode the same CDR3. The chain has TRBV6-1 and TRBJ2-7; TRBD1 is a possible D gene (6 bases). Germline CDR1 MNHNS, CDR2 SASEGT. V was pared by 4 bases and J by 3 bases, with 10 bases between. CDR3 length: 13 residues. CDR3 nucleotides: TGTGCCAGCAGTGTGGGGACAATCTACGAGCAGTACTTC. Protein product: CASSVGTIYEQYF.

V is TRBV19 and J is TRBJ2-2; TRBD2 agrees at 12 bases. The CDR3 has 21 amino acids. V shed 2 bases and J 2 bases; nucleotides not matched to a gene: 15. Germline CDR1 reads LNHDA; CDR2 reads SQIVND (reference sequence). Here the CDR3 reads CASSIPTSGGRRGSNTGELFF. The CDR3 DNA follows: TGTGCCAGTAGTATACCCACTAGCGGGGGGAGGAGGGGCTCTAACACCGGGGAGCTGTTTTTT.

The CDR3 nucleotides are TGTGCCAGCAGCGCTCCCCTCCATGCCACCGGGGTTCCTAGCTATGGCTACACCTTC. Translation: CASSAPLHATGVPSYGYTF. The chain recombines TRBV9 with TRBJ1-2, with D uncertain. CDR3 size: 19 residues. Germline assignment: CDR1 SGDLS and CDR2 YYNGEE. V lost 3 bases to trimming and J lost 4 bases, with 28 bases between them. The entire variable domain, with the rest obtained from reference TRBV9 and TRBJ1-2, is as follows: DSGVTQTPKHLITATGQRVTLRCSPRSGDLSVYWYQQSLDQGLQFLIQYYNGEERAKGNILERFSAQQFPDLHSELNLSSLELGDSALYFCASSAPLHATGVPSYGYTFGSGTRLTVV.

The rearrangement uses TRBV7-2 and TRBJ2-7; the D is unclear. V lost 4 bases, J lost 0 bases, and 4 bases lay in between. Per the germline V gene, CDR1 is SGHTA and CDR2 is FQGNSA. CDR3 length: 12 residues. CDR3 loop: CASSSLSYEQYF. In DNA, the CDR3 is TGTGCCAGCAGCTCCCTCTCCTACGAGCAGTACTTC.

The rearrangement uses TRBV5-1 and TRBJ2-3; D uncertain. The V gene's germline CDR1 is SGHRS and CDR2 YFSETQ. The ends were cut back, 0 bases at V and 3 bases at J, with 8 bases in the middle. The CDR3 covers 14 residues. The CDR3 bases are TGCGCCAGCAGCTTGGCCGGGTTGACAGATACGCAGTATTTT. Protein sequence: CASSLAGLTDTQYF.

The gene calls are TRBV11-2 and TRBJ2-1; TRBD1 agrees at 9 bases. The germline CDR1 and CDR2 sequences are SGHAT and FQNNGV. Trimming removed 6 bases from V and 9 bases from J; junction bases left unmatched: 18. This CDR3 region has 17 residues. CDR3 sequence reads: CASRKTKTGGAKGEQFF. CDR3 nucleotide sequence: TGTGCCAGCAGAAAGACAAAGACAGGGGGGGCGAAGGGTGAGCAGTTCTTC. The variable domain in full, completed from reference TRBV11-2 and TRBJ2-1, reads EAGVAQSPRYKIIEKRQSVAFWCNPISGHATLYWYQQILGQGPKLLIQFQNNGVVDDSQLPKDRFSAERLKGVDSTLKIQPAKLEDSAVYLCASRKTKTGGAKGEQFFGPGTRLTVL.

In nucleotides, the CDR3 is TGTGCCAGCAAAAACAAGTCGGCAGGGTCTCGCTCTGGAAACACCATATATTTT. Amino acid sequence: CASKNKSAGSRSGNTIYF. V gene TRBV27 combines with J gene TRBJ1-3, with D possibly matching TRBD1 (5 bases). The CDR3 runs to 18 residues. The V and J ends lost 7 bases and 0 bases respectively, with 22 bases between them. The germline gives CDR1 MNHEY, CDR2 SMNVEV (reference sequence).

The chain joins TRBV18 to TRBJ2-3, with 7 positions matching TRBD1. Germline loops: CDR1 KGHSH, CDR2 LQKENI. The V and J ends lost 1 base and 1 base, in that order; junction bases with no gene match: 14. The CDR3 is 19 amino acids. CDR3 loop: CASSPQFKDRGQGTDTQYF. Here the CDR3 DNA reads TGTGCCAGCTCACCACAGTTCAAGGATAGGGGGCAGGGCACAGATACGCAGTATTTT. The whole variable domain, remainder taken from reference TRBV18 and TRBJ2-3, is NAGVMQNPRHLVRRRGQEARLRCSPMKGHSHVYWYRQLPEEGLKFMVYLQKENIIDESGMPKERFSAEFPKEGPSILRIQQVVRGDSAAYFCASSPQFKDRGQGTDTQYFGPGTRLTVL.

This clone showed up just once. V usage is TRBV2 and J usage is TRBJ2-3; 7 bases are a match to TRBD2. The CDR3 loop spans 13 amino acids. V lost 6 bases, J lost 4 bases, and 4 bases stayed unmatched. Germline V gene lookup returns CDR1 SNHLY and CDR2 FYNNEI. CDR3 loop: CASSRTRPDTQYF. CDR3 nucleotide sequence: TGTGCCAGCAGCCGGACTAGGCCAGATACGCAGTATTTT.

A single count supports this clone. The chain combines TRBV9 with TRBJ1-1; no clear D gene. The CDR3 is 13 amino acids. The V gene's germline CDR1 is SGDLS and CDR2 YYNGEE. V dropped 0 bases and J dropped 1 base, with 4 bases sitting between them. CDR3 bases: TGTGCCAGCAGCGTAGAACAGAACACTGAAGCTTTCTTT. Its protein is CASSVEQNTEAFF.

The DNA for the CDR3 is TGTGCCAGCAGCACCAGGGAGGATTACTATGGCTACACCTTC. Residues: CASSTREDYYGYTF. The rearrangement uses TRBV7-9 and TRBJ1-2; TRBD1 might be the D (5 bases). Germline loops: CDR1 SEHNR, CDR2 FQNEAQ (reference sequence). The CDR3 contains 14 residues. V lost 5 bases and J 3 bases, leaving 13 bases between the germline ends. Combining the CDR3 with reference TRBV7-9 and TRBJ1-2 gives the whole variable domain DTGVSQNPRHKITKRGQNVTFRCDPISEHNRLYWYRQTLGQGPEFLTYFQNEAQLEKSRLLSDRFSAERPKGSFSTLEIQRTEQGDSAMYLCASSTREDYYGYTFGSGTRLTVV.

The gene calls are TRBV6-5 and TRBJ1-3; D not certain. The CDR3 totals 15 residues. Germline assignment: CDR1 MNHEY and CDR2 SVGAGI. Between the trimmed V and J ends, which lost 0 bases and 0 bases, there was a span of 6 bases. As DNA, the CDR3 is TGTGCCAGCAGTTACTCGGAGGTCTCTGGAAACACCATATATTTT. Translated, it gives CASSYSEVSGNTIYF.

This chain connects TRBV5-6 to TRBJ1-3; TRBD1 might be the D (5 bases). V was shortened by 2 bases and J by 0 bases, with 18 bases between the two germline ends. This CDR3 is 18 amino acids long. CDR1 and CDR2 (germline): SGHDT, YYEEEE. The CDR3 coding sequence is TGTGCCAGCAGCTTCGGTTCCCGGCCAGGGCTCTCTGGAAACACCATATATTTT. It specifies CASSFGSRPGLSGNTIYF.

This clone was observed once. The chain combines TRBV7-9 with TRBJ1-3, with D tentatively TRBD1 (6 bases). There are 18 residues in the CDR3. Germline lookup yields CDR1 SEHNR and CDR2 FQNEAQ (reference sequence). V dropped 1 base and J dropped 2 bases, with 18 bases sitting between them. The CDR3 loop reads CASSLGAGHPGPGNTIYF. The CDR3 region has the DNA TGTGCCAGCAGCTTAGGAGCGGGACACCCCGGGCCTGGAAACACCATATATTTT.

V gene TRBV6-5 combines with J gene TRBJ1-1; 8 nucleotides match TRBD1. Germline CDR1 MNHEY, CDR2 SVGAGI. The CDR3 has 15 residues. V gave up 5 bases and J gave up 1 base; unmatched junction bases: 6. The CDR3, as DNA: TGTGCCAGCAGTCCAGGACAGGGCGCGAACACTGAAGCTTTCTTT. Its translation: CASSPGQGANTEAFF.

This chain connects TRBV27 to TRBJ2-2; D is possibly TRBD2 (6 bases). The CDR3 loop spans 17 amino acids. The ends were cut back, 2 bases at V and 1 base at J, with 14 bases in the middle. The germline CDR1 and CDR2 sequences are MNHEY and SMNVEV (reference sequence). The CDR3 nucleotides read TGTGCCAGCAGTTTACCGCGGCGGGGCCTGAACACCGGGGAGCTGTTTTTT. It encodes CASSLPRRGLNTGELFF.

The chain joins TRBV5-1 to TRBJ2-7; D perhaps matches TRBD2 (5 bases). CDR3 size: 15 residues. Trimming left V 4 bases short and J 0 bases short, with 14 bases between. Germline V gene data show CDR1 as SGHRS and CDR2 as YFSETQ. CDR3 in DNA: TGCGCCAGCAGCCCAAGAGGGCCCGACTCCTACGAGCAGTACTTC. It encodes CASSPRGPDSYEQYF.

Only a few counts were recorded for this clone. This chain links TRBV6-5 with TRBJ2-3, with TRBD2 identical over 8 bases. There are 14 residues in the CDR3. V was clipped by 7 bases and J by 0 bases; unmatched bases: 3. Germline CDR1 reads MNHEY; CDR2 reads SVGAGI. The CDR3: CASTPGGSTDTQYF. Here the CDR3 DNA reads TGTGCCAGCACCCCGGGGGGGAGCACAGATACGCAGTATTTT.

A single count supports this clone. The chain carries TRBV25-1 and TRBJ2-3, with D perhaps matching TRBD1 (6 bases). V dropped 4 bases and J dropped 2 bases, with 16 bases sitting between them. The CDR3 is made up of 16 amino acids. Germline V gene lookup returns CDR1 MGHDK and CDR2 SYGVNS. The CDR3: CASSAFHRADTDTQYF. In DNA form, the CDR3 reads TGTGCCAGCAGTGCCTTTCACAGGGCTGACACAGATACGCAGTATTTT.

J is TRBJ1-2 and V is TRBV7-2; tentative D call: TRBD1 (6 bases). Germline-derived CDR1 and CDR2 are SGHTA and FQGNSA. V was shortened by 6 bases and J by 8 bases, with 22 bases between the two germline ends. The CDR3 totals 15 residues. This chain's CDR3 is CASSTAGTIRSGYTF. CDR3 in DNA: TGTGCCAGCAGTACCGCCGGGACAATTAGGAGCGGCTACACCTTC.

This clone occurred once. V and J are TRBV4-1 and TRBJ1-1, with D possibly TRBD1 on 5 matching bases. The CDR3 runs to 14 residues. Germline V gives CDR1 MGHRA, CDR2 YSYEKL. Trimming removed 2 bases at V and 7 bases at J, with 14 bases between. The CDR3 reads CASSQPKSRDEAFF. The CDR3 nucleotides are TGCGCCAGCAGCCAACCAAAAAGCAGGGATGAAGCTTTCTTT.

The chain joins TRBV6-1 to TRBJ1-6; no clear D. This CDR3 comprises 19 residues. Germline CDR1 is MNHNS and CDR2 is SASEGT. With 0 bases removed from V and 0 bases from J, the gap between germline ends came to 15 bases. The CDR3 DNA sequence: TGTGCCAGCAGTGAAGCGCGCCCGGGGATGGCCTCCTATAATTCACCCCTCCACTTT. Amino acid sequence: CASSEARPGMASYNSPLHF.

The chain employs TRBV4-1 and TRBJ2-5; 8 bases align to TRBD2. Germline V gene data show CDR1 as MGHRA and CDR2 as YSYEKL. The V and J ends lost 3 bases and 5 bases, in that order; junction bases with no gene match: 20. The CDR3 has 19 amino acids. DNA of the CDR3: TGCGCCAGCAGCCATCACCCCGCCGTGGTTGGTAGCGGGGCGGAGACCCAGTACTTC. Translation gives CASSHHPAVVGSGAETQYF.

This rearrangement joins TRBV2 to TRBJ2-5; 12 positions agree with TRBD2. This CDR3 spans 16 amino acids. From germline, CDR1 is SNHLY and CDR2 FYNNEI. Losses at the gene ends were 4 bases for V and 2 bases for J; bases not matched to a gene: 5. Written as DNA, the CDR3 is TGTGCCAGCAGTGTACGACTAGCGGGGGCTCAAGAGACCCAGTACTTC. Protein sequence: CASSVRLAGAQETQYF.

In DNA, the CDR3 is TGTGCCAGCAGCAACAAAAGGGGACAGGGCCATGAAGCTTTCTTT. Translation: CASSNKRGQGHEAFF. The rearrangement joins TRBV6-1 to TRBJ1-1; 9 bases are a match to TRBD1. V gave up 6 bases and J gave up 7 bases; unmatched junction bases: 12. CDR3 length: 15 amino acids. Germline CDR1 is MNHNS and CDR2 is SASEGT.